This T cell receptor (beta chain) came from a study of early T cells in non-severe SARS-CoV-2 infection. Individual cDNA molecules were tagged with unique molecular identifiers, the study reported. TCRdb re-called the 5' RACE reads with MiXCR, one entry per CDR3 protein. The table lists 54,000 or so distinct CDR3 sequences, around 5.2% of them singletons. The CDR3 loop spans 14 amino acids. At least ten counts were recorded for this clonotype. An end of the junction differs from the germline gene, which may be a read error. This sequence joins TRBV12-3 or TRBV12-4 and TRBJ2-1, with TRBD2 as a possible D gene (6 bases). The specimen was whole blood. The clonotype comes from an adult who was a healthcare worker with PCR-confirmed SARS-CoV-2 infection or an uninfected control (not recorded which). This CDR3 reads CASRLAEPYNEQFF. The CDR3 nucleotides are TGTGCCAGCAGGTTAGCGGAGCCGTACAATGAGCAGTTCTTC.